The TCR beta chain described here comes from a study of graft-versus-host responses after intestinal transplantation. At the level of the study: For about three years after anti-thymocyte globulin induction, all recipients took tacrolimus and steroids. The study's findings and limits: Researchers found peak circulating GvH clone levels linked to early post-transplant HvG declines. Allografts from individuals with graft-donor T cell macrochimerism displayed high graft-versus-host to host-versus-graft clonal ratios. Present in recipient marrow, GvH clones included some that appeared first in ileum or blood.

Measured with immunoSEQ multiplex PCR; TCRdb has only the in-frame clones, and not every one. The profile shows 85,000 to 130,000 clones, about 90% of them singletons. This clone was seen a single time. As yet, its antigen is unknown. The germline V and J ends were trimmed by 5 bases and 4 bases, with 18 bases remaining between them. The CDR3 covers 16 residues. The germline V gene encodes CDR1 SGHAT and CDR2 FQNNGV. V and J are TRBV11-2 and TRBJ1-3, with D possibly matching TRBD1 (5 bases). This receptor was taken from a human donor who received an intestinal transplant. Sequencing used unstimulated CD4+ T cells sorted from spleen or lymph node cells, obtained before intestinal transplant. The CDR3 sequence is CASSVQPGYGGNTIYF. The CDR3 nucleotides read TGTGCCAGCAGCGTCCAACCAGGGTATGGGGGAAACACCATATATTTT.